This T cell receptor beta chain appears in the sequencing data of a study of T cells in Graves' hyperthyroidism and ophthalmopathy. In this sample, this clonotype turned up a few times. Its antigen is currently unknown. The CDR3 has 14 amino acids. Germline V CDR1 and CDR2: SGHRS, YFSETQ. Trimming pared 1 base from V and 6 bases from J, leaving 11 bases between. Study-level findings and limits: In the blood, most expanded thyroid clonotypes above 0.001 appeared as well.

Amplification yielded TCR beta CDR3 regions, with RNA transcripts as the source. The TCR CDR3 first-round RT-PCR relied on the HTBI primer set. From the multiplex PCR reads, TCRdb called clonotypes with MiXCR, one entry per CDR3 protein. The data show 400,000 to 600,000 distinct CDR3 sequences, around 20% seen once. This receptor was identified in a man aged 18 to 35 with Graves' hyperthyroidism. The chain carries TRBV5-1 and TRBJ1-5; no reliable D call. Specimen: blood. CDR3 loop: CASSLHPRAQPQHF. The CDR3 DNA follows: TGCGCCAGCAGCTTGCACCCAAGGGCTCAGCCCCAGCATTTT.